The source of this T cell receptor beta chain is a study of T cells in Graves' hyperthyroidism and ophthalmopathy. Clinicians diagnosed patients from clinical symptoms, serum thyroxine and TRAb, thyroid ultrasound and orbital computed tomography. This clonotype has at least ten counts. Its antigen is unknown. This CDR3 spans 13 amino acids. Germline CDR1 and CDR2: SQVTM and ANQGSEA. V was clipped by 4 bases and J by 6 bases, with 13 bases between them. Study-wide results and limits: In the analysis, a 13 V-J model separated ophthalmopathy from stable hyperthyroidism.

Amplification of TCR beta CDR3 regions used RNA as the template. An initial round of RT-PCR targeting the TCR CDR3 relied on the HTBI primer set. TCRdb reanalysed the multiplex PCR reads using MiXCR and keeps one entry per CDR3 protein. The sample holds almost 350,000 distinct CDR3 sequences, 15% to 20% seen once. J is TRBJ2-1 and V is TRBV29-1; TRBD1 is a possible D gene (6 bases). The receptor's source is a woman aged 40 to 49 with Graves' ophthalmopathy. The sequenced sample consisted of blood. The CDR3 spells CSVALLGANEQFF. The CDR3 DNA follows: TGCAGCGTTGCTCTCCTGGGGGCCAATGAGCAGTTCTTC.